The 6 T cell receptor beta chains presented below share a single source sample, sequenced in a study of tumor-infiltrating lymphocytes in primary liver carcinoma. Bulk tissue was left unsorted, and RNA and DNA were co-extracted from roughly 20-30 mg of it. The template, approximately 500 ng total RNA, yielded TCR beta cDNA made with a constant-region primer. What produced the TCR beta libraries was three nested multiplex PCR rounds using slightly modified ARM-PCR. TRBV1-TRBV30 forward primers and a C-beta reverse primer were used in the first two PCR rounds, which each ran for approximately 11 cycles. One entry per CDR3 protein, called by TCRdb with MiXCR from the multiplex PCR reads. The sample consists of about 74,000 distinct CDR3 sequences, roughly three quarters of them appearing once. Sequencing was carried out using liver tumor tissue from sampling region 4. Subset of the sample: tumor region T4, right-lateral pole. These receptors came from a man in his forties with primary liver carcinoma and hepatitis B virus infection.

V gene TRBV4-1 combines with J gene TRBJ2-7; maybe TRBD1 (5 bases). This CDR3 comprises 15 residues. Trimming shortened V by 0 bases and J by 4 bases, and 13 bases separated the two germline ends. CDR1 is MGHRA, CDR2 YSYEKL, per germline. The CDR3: CASSQDRGRRYEQYF. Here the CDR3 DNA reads TGCGCCAGCAGCCAAGATAGGGGCCGTAGGTACGAGCAGTACTTC.

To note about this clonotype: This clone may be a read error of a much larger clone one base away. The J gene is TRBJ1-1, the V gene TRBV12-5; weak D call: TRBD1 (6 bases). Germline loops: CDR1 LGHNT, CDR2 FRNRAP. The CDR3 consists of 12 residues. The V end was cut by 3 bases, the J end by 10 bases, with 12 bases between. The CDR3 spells CASGFGQSAAFF. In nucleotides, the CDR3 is TGTGCTAGTGGTTTTGGACAGTCCGCAGCTTTCTTT.

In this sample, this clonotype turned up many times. CDR3 nucleotides: TGTGCCAGCAGCCCCGGGTTCAGCTCTGGGGCCAACGTCCTGACTTTC. It is translated as CASSPGFSSGANVLTF. The J gene is TRBJ2-6, the V gene TRBV7-9; D is unclear. V lost 5 bases, J lost 0 bases, and 11 bases lay in between. The length of the CDR3 is 16 residues. CDR1 and CDR2 from the germline V gene are SEHNR and FQNEAQ (reference sequence).

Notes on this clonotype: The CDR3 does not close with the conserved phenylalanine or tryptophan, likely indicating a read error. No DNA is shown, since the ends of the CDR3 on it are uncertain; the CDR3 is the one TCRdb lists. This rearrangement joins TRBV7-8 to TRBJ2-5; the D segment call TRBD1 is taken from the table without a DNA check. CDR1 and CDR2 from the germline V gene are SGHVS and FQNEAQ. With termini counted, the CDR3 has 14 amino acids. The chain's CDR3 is CASSLARAQETQYL.

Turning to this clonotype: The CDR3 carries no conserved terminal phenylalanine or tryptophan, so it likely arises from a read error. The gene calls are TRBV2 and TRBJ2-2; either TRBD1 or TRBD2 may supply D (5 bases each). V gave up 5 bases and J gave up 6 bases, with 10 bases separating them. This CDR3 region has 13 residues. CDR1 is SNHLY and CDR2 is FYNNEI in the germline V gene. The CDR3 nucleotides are TGTGCCAGCAGTCCCCGGGACGCCGGGGAGCTGTTTTCT. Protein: CASSPRDAGELFS.

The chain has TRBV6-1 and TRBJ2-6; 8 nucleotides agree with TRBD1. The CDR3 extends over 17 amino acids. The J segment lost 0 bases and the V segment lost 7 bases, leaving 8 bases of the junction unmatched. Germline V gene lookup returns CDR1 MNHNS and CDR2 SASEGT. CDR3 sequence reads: CASTQGQDHSGANVLTF. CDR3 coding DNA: TGTGCCAGCACCCAGGGACAGGACCACTCTGGGGCCAACGTCCTGACTTTC.